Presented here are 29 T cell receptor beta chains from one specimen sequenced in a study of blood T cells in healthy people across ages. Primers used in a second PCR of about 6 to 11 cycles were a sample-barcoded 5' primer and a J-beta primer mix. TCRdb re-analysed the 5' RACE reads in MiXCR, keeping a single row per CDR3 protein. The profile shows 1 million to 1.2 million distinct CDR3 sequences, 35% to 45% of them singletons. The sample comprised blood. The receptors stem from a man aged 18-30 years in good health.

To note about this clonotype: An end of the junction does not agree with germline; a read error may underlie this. DNA of the CDR3: TGTGCCAGCAGCACATCCGGGGGCAACAATTCACCCCCCCACTTT. Its translation: CASSTSGGNNSPPHF. This chain uses TRBV7-3 with TRBJ1-6; possible D gene TRBD1, 6 bases. The CDR3 length is 15 residues. Germline values: CDR1 SGHTA, CDR2 FQGTGA.

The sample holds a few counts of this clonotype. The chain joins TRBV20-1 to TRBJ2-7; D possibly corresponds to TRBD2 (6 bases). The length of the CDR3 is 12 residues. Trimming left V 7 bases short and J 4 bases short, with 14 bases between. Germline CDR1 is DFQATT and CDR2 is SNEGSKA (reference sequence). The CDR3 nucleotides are TGCAGTGGAAGAGGGACTTATTACGAGCAGTACTTC. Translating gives CSGRGTYYEQYF.

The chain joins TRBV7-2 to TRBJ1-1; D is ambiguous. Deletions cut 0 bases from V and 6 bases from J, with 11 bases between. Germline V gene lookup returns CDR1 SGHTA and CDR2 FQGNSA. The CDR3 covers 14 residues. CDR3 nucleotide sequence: TGTGCCAGCAGCTTAGCGAACGGAAACTCTGAAGCTTTCTTT. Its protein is CASSLANGNSEAFF.

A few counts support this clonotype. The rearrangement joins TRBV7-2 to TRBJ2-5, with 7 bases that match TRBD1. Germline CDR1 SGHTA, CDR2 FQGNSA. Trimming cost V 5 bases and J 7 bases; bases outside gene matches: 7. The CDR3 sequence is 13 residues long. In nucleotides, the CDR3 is TGTGCCAGCAGCACAGGACAGGAGAGGACCCAGTACTTC. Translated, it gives CASSTGQERTQYF. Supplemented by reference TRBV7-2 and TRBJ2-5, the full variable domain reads GAGVSQSPSNKVTEKGKDVELRCDPISGHTALYWYRQSLGQGLEFLIYFQGNSAPDKSGLPSDRFSAERTGGSVSTLTIQRTQQEDSAVYLCASSTGQERTQYFGPGTRLLVL.

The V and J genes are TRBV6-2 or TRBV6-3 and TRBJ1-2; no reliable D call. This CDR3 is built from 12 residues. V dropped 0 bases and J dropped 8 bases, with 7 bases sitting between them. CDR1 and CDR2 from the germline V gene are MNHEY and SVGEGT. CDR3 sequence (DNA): TGTGCCAGCAGTTACTCTGCACGCGGCTACACCTTC. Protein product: CASSYSARGYTF.

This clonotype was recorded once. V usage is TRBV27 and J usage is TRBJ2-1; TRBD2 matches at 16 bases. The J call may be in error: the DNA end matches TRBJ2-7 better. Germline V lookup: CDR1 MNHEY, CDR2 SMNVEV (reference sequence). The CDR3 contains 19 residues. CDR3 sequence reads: CASSREGLAGGPGYNEQYF. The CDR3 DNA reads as TGTGCCAGCAGTCGAGAGGGACTAGCGGGGGGGCCGGGGTACAATGAGCAGTACTTC.

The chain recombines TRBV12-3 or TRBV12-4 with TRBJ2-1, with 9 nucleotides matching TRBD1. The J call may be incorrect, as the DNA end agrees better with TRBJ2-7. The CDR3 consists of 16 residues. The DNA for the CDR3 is TGTGCCAGCAGCCAGACTGGGACAGGGCCCTACAATGAGCAGTACTTC. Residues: CASSQTGTGPYNEQYF.

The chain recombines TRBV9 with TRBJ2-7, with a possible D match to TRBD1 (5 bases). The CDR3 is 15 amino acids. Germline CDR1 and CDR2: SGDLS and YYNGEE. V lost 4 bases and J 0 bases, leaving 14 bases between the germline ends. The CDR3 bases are TGTGCCAGCAGCCCCGGACACAAGGACTCCTACGAGCAGTACTTC. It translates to CASSPGHKDSYEQYF. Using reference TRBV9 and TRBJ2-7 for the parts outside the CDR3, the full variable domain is DSGVTQTPKHLITATGQRVTLRCSPRSGDLSVYWYQQSLDQGLQFLIQYYNGEERAKGNILERFSAQQFPDLHSELNLSSLELGDSALYFCASSPGHKDSYEQYFGPGTRLTVT.

In nucleotides, the CDR3 is TGTGCCTGGATGAGGGTACAGGGGGTCACTGAAGCTTTCTTT. Its translation: CAWMRVQGVTEAFF. The gene calls are TRBV30 and TRBJ1-1, with 8 bases identical to TRBD1. The CDR3 contains 14 residues. Unmatched junction bases numbered 8, after V lost 4 bases and J lost 4 bases. From germline, CDR1 is GTSNPN and CDR2 SVGIG (reference sequence).

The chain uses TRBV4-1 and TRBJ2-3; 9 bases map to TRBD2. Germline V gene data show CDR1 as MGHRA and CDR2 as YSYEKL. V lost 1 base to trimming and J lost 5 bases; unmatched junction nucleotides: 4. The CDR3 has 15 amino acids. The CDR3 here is CASSQVPSGEDTQYF. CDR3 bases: TGCGCCAGCAGCCAAGTTCCTAGCGGGGAAGATACGCAGTATTTT.

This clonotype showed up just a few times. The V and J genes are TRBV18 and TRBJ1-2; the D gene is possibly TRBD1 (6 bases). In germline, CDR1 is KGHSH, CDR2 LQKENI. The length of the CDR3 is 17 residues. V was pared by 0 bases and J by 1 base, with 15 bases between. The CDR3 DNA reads TGTGCCAGCTCACCACCGGGGCAGGGGAACCGTAACTATGGCTACACCTTC. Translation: CASSPPGQGNRNYGYTF.

DNA for the CDR3: TGTGCCAGCAGGCCGGGAAATGGTGAAGCTTTCTTT. Its translation: CASRPGNGEAFF. This chain connects TRBV25-1 to TRBJ1-1; D remains unclear. The CDR3 has 12 amino acids. V was shortened by 6 bases and J by 7 bases, with 12 bases between the two germline ends. Germline values: CDR1 MGHDK, CDR2 SYGVNS.

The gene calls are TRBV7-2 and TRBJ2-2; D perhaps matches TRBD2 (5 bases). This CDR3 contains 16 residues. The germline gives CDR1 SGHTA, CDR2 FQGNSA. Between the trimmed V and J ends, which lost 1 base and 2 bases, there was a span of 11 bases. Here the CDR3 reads CASSLGQGSNTGELFF. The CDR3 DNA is TGTGCCAGCAGCTTAGGCCAAGGGAGTAACACCGGGGAGCTGTTTTTT.

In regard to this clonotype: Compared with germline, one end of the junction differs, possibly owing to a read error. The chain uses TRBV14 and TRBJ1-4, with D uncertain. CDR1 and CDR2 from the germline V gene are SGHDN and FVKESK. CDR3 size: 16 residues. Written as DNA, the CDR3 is TGTGCCAGCAGCCAAGACTGGAGGACGGAGAATGAAGAACTGTTTTTT. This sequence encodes CASSQDWRTENEELFF.

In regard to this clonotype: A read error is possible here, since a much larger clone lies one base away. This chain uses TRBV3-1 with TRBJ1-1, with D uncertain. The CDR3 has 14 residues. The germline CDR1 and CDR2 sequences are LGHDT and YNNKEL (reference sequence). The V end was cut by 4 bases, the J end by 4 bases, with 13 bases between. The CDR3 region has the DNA TGTGCCAGCAGCCGGAACGGGGAGGGCACTGAAGCTTTCTTT. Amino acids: CASSRNGEGTEAFF.

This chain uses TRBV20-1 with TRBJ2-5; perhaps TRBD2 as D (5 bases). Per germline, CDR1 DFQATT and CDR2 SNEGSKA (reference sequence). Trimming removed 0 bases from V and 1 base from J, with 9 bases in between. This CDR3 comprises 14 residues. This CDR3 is CSARDGAAQETQYF. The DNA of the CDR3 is TGCAGTGCTAGAGATGGAGCGGCCCAAGAGACCCAGTACTTC.

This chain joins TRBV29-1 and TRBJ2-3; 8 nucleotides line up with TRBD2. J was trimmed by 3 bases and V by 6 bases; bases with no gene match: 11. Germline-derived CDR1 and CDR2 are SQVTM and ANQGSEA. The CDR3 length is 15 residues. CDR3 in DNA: TGCAGCGTCCTTAATAGCGGGGAGGGGACAGATACGCAGTATTTT. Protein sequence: CSVLNSGEGTDTQYF.

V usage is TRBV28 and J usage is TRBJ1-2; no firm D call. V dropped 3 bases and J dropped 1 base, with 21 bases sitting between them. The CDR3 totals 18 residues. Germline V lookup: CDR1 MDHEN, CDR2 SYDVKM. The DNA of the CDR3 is TGTGCCAGCAGTTTGAACAGCCAGCAGCCAGCATTTAACTATGGCTACACCTTC. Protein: CASSLNSQQPAFNYGYTF.

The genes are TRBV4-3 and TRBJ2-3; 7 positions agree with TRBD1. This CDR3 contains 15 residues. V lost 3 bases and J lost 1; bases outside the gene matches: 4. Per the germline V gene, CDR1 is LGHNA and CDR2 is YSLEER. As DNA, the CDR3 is TGCGCCAGCAGCCAGGACACAGGGGGCACAGATACGCAGTATTTT. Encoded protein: CASSQDTGGTDTQYF.

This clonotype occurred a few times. The CDR3 spells CASSTRDGHYGYTF. The CDR3 DNA reads as TGTGCCAGCAGCACCCGGGACGGACACTATGGCTACACCTTC. The chain carries TRBV7-9 and TRBJ1-2; tentative D call: TRBD1 (5 bases). Germline-derived CDR1 and CDR2 are SEHNR and FQNEAQ (reference sequence). V was clipped by 5 bases and J by 3 bases, with 13 bases between them. This CDR3 comprises 14 residues. The whole variable domain, filled in from reference TRBV7-9 and TRBJ1-2, reads DTGVSQNPRHKITKRGQNVTFRCDPISEHNRLYWYRQTLGQGPEFLTYFQNEAQLEKSRLLSDRFSAERPKGSFSTLEIQRTEQGDSAMYLCASSTRDGHYGYTFGSGTRLTVV.

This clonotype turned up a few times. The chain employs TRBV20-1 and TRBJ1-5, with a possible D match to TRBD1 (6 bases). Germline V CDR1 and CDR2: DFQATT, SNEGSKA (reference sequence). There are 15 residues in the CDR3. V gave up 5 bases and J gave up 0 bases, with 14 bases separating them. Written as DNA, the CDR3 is TGCAGTGCTCAAGGGGTCAGGGGTAGCAATCAGCCCCAGCATTTT. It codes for CSAQGVRGSNQPQHF.

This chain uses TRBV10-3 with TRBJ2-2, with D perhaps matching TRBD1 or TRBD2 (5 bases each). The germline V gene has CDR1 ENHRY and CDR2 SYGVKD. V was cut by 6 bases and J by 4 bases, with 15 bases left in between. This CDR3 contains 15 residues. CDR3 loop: CAIRPLEGSTGELFF. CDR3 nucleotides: TGTGCCATCAGGCCGCTAGAGGGGAGCACCGGGGAGCTGTTTTTT.

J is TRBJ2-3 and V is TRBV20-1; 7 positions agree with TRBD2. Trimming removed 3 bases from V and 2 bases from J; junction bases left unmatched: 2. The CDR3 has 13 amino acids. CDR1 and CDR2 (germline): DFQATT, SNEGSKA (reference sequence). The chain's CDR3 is CSARWDYTDTQYF. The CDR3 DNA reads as TGCAGTGCTAGGTGGGACTACACAGATACGCAGTATTTT.

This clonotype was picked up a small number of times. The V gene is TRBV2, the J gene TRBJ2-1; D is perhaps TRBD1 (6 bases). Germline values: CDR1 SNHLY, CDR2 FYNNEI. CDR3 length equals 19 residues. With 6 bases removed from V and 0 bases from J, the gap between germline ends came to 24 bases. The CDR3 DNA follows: TGTGCCAGCAGCGTTCGGACAGTTTTGGAACTAGGCTCCTACAATGAGCAGTTCTTC. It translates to CASSVRTVLELGSYNEQFF.

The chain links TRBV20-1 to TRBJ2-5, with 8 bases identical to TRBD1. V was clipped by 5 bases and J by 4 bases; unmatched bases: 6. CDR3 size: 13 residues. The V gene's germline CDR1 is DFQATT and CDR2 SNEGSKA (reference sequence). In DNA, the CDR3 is TGCAGTGCTGCCCAGGGGGCTTCAGAGACCCAGTACTTC. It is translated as CSAAQGASETQYF.

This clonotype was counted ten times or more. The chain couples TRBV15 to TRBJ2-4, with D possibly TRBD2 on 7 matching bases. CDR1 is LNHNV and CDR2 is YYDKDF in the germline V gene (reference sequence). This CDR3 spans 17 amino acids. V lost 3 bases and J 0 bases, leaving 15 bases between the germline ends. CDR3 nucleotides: TGTGCCACCAGCAGCCGATCGGGGGGCATAGCCAAAAACATTCAGTACTTC. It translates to CATSSRSGGIAKNIQYF.

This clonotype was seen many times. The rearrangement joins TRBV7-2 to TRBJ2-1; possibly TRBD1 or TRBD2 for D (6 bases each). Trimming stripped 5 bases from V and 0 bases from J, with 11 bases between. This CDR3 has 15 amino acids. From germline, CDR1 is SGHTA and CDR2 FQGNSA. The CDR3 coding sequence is TGTGCCAGCAGCCCTCGGGGGCTCTCCTACAATGAGCAGTTCTTC. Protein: CASSPRGLSYNEQFF.

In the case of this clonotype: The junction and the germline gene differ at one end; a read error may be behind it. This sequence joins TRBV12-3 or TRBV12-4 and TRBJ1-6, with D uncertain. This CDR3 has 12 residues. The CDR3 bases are TGTGCCAGCAGACGATCGCGGTCACCCCCCCACTTT. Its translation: CASRRSRSPPHF.

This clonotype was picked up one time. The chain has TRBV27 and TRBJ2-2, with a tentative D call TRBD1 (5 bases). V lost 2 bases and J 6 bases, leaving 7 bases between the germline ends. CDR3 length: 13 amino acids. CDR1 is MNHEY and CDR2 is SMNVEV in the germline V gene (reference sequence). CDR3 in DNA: TGTGCCAGCAGTTTAGGGGCCTCCGGGGAGCTGTTTTTT. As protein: CASSLGASGELFF.